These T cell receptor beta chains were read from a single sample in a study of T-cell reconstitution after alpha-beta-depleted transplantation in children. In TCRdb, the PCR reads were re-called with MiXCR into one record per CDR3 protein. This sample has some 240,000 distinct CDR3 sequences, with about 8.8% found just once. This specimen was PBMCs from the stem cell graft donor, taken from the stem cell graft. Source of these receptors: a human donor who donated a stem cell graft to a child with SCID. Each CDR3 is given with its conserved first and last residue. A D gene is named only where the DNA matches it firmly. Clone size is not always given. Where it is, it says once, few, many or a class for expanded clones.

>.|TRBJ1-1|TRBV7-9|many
CASSLEMFRFVRHNTEAFF
TGTGCCAGCAGCTTAGAAATGTTTAGGTTTGTGAGGCACAACACTGAAGCTTTCTTT
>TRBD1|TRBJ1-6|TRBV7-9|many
CASSPVGQGQTSPLHF
TGTGCCAGCAGCCCAGTGGGACAGGGGCAAACCTCACCCCTCCACTTT
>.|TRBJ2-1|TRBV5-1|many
CASSLLGESYNEQFF
TGCGCCAGCAGCTTGTTGGGAGAATCCTACAATGAGCAGTTCTTC
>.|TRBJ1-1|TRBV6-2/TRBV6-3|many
CASSPDENTEAFF
TGTGCCAGCAGCCCCGATGAGAACACTGAAGCTTTCTTT
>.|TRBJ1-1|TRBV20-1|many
CSARSDSNTEAFF
TGCAGTGCTAGATCTGACTCGAACACTGAAGCTTTCTTT
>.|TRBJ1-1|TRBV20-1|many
CSARDLGGLSDTEAFF
TGCAGTGCTAGAGATCTTGGGGGGCTATCGGACACTGAAGCTTTCTTT
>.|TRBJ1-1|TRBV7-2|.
CASSSSGNTEAFF
TGTGCCAGCAGCTCATCGGGGAACACTGAAGCTTTCTTT
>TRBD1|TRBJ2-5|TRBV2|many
CASSVEAGGSGETQYF
TGTGCCAGCAGTGTTGAGGCAGGGGGCTCGGGAGAGACCCAGTACTTC
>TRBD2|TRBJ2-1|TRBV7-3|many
CASSPPGGADNEQFF
TGTGCCAGCAGCCCTCCGGGGGGGGCTGACAATGAGCAGTTCTTC
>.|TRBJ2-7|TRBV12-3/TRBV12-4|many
CASSSTWGEQYF
TGTGCCAGCAGCTCGACGTGGGGAGAGCAGTACTTC
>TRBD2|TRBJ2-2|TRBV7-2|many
CASRIAGTPRTGELFF
TGTGCCAGCAGAATAGCGGGGACCCCTCGGACCGGGGAGCTGTTTTTT
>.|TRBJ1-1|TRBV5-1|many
CASGQVGANTEAFF
TGCGCCAGCGGGCAAGTCGGGGCGAACACTGAAGCTTTCTTT
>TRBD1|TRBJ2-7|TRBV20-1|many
CSAGQGEAYEQYF
TGCAGTGCCGGACAGGGCGAGGCCTACGAGCAGTACTTC
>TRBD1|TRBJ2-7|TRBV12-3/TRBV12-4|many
CASSSRTGVRNEQYF
TGTGCCAGCAGTTCCCGGACAGGGGTCCGAAACGAGCAGTACTTC
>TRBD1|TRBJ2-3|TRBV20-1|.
CSAYSGTGGKDTQYF
TGCAGTGCTTATTCCGGGACAGGGGGGAAAGATACGCAGTATTTT
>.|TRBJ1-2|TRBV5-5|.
CASSLDSLLYGYTF
TGTGCCAGCAGCTTGGACAGCCTACTATATGGCTACACCTTC
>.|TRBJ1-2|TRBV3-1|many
CASSLTSGTIEGYTF
TGTGCCAGCAGCCTCACCTCCGGGACGATAGAAGGCTACACCTTC
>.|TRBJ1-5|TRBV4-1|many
CASSQDPGRDNQPQHF
TGCGCCAGCAGCCAAGACCCGGGCAGGGACAATCAGCCCCAGCATTTT
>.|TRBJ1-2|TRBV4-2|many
CASSQEGDGGYTF
TGTGCCAGCAGCCAAGAAGGGGACGGAGGCTACACCTTC
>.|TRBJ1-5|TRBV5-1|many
CASSLEGNSNQPQHF
TGCGCCAGCAGCTTGGAGGGTAATAGCAATCAGCCCCAGCATTTT
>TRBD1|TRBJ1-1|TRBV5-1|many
CASGWTGNTEAFF
TGCGCCAGCGGGTGGACAGGGAACACTGAAGCTTTCTTT
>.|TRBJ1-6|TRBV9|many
CASSVGSSNNSPLHF
TGTGCCAGCAGCGTAGGGAGTAGTAATAATTCACCCCTCCACTTT
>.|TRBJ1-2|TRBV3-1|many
CASSPVGQAFAYGYTF
TGTGCCAGCAGCCCCGTCGGACAAGCTTTTGCCTATGGCTACACCTTC
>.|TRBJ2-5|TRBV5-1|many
CASSFGNNQETQYF
TGCGCCAGCAGCTTCGGCAACAACCAAGAGACCCAGTACTTC